These 22 T cell receptor beta chains share one sample of origin, sequenced in a study of T-cell memory formation after mild COVID-19. TCRdb reprocessed the 5' RACE reads via MiXCR and lists one record per CDR3 protein. This sample has a few hundred thousand distinct CDR3 sequences, with more than 20% found just once. Sequencing input: PBMCs or a T cell subset sorted from them (not recorded which). All receptors derive from an adult woman who had mild COVID-19 (a few samples of this study predate the infection). Cell type and time point are not known.

The chain recombines TRBV6-1 with TRBJ2-3; 8 nucleotides agree with TRBD2. The CDR3 consists of 16 residues. J was trimmed by 2 bases and V by 2 bases; bases with no gene match: 6. Germline V gene sequence: CDR1 MNHNS, CDR2 SASEGT. For the CDR3, the DNA is TGTGCCAGCAGTGAACTGAGCGGGGGTCTCACAGATACGCAGTATTTT. Residues: CASSELSGGLTDTQYF.

The sample holds a few counts of this clonotype. The gene calls are TRBV7-9 and TRBJ2-1; 7 bases match TRBD2. CDR1 and CDR2 (germline): SEHNR, FQNEAQ (reference sequence). J was trimmed by 3 bases and V by 5 bases; bases with no gene match: 13. The CDR3 contains 17 residues. The CDR3 sequence is CASSPTLSSGNYNEQFF. The CDR3 region has the DNA TGTGCCAGCAGCCCCACCCTATCTAGCGGAAACTACAATGAGCAGTTCTTC.

Only a few counts were recorded for this clonotype. Here the CDR3 DNA reads TGTGCCAGCAGCTCCCGGAGGGTAACGCGGACTGAAGCTTTCTTT. It specifies CASSSRRVTRTEAFF. The rearrangement joins TRBV7-2 to TRBJ1-1; unclear D gene. With 4 bases removed from V and 5 bases from J, the gap between germline ends came to 17 bases. Germline CDR1 reads SGHTA; CDR2 reads FQGNSA. The CDR3 spans 15 residues. The full variable domain, in which reference TRBV7-2 and TRBJ1-1 provide the parts outside the CDR3, is GAGVSQSPSNKVTEKGKDVELRCDPISGHTALYWYRQSLGQGLEFLIYFQGNSAPDKSGLPSDRFSAERTGGSVSTLTIQRTQQEDSAVYLCASSSRRVTRTEAFFGQGTRLTVV.

This clonotype appeared a few times. V gene TRBV7-9 combines with J gene TRBJ1-2, with D possibly matching TRBD1 (5 bases). The CDR3 runs to 16 residues. The germline gives CDR1 SEHNR, CDR2 FQNEAQ (reference sequence). With 2 bases removed from V and 0 bases from J, the gap between germline ends came to 13 bases. CDR3 loop: CASSLWDVSTNYGYTF. As DNA, the CDR3 is TGTGCCAGCAGCTTATGGGACGTCAGTACTAACTATGGCTACACCTTC.

This clonotype occurred many times. The chain has TRBV13 and TRBJ2-1; 10 bases are shared with TRBD2. The CDR3 runs 20 residues. The germline CDR1 and CDR2 sequences are PRHDT and FYEKMQ (reference sequence). V was pared by 4 bases and J by 2 bases, with 17 bases of the junction left unmatched. The CDR3 bases are TGTGCCAGCAGCTCCACTCTAGTAGCGGGGGGACATAAGACCTACAATGAGCAGTTCTTC. As protein: CASSSTLVAGGHKTYNEQFF.

This chain links TRBV7-9 with TRBJ2-2; D uncertain. Germline V gene lookup returns CDR1 SEHNR and CDR2 FQNEAQ (reference sequence). This CDR3 spans 13 amino acids. V lost 0 bases to trimming and J lost 6 bases, with 5 bases between them. CDR3 sequence reads: CASSLADAGELFF. CDR3 sequence (DNA): TGTGCCAGCAGCTTAGCTGATGCCGGGGAGCTGTTTTTT.

V and J are TRBV7-3 and TRBJ2-1; TRBD1 matches at 7 bases. CDR3 length: 15 residues. Germline CDR1 SGHTA, CDR2 FQGTGA. After removal of 5 bases from V and 3 bases from J, the junction contained 7 bases not matched to a gene. The CDR3 sequence is CASSLLGDSYNEQFF. The CDR3 nucleotides are TGTGCCAGCAGCCTACTAGGGGACAGCTACAATGAGCAGTTCTTC.

The sample holds a few counts of this clonotype. The CDR3 loop reads CASSVGTSGSTDTQYF. The CDR3 nucleotides read TGTGCCAGCAGCGTAGGGACTAGCGGGAGCACAGATACGCAGTATTTT. The J gene is TRBJ2-3, the V gene TRBV9, with TRBD2 matching over 11 bases. Trimming took 0 bases from V and 0 from J; bases not matched to a gene: 0. Germline-derived CDR1 and CDR2 are SGDLS and YYNGEE. This CDR3 has 16 residues.

The chain links TRBV12-3 or TRBV12-4 to TRBJ2-3, with a possible D match to TRBD1 (6 bases). CDR3 length: 15 residues. Trimming shortened V by 7 bases and J by 1 base, and 15 bases separated the two germline ends. CDR3 DNA: TGTGCCAGCATTAAAGGGGGAGTCGGCACAGATACGCAGTATTTT. This translates into CASIKGGVGTDTQYF.

The chain links TRBV9 to TRBJ2-2; either TRBD1 or TRBD2 may supply D (5 bases each). The CDR3 has 15 amino acids. Trimming pared 4 bases from V and 4 bases from J, leaving 14 bases between. The germline V gene encodes CDR1 SGDLS and CDR2 YYNGEE. CDR3 bases: TGTGCCAGCAGCAAAAGTGAGGGGTCCACCGGGGAGCTGTTTTTT. It encodes CASSKSEGSTGELFF.

This clonotype has just a few counts. The gene calls are TRBV5-6 and TRBJ2-3; no firm D call. The CDR3 runs 11 residues. Germline values: CDR1 SGHDT, CDR2 YYEEEE. V shed 5 bases and J shed 10 bases, with 11 bases lying between them. CDR3 DNA sequence: TGTGCCAGCAGGAAGAAATTCGCGCAGTATTTT. Residues: CASRKKFAQYF. Complete variable domain (other parts from reference TRBV5-6 and TRBJ2-3): DAGVTQSPTHLIKTRGQQVTLRCSPKSGHDTVSWYQQALGQGPQFIFQYYEEEERQRGNFPDRFSGHQFPNYSSELNVNALLLGDSALYLCASRKKFAQYFGPGTRLTVL.

This clonotype has only a few counts. V and J are TRBV29-1 and TRBJ2-4; 9 bases map to TRBD2. V gave up 4 bases and J gave up 5 bases; unmatched junction bases: 3. The germline CDR1 and CDR2 sequences are SQVTM and ANQGSEA. The CDR3 length is 13 residues. The CDR3 region has the DNA TGCAGCGTTGGGGTAGCGGGAGAAAACATTCAGTACTTC. Amino acids: CSVGVAGENIQYF. Full variable domain (rest looked up from reference TRBV29-1 and TRBJ2-4): SAVISQKPSRDICQRGTSLTIQCQVDSQVTMMFWYRQQPGQSLTLIATANQGSEATYESGFVIDKFPISRPNLTFSTLTVSNMSPEDSSIYLCSVGVAGENIQYFGAGTRLSVL.

This clonotype turned up a few times. This chain uses TRBV7-9 with TRBJ2-2, with 8 bases aligning to TRBD1. The CDR3 has 16 residues. The V gene end was trimmed by 6 bases and the J gene end by 0 bases; junction bases not matched to a gene: 6. Germline-derived CDR1 and CDR2 are SEHNR and FQNEAQ (reference sequence). CDR3: CASRSTTGANTGELFF. The CDR3 DNA sequence: TGTGCCAGCAGATCCACGACAGGGGCGAACACCGGGGAGCTGTTTTTT.

The chain recombines TRBV21-1 with TRBJ1-4; TRBD1, the D gene given by the table, was not confirmed from the DNA. TRBV21-1 is deemed a pseudogene. The CDR3 extends over 18 amino acids. CDR3 protein: CASSKAEGRGGVNEKLFF. In nucleotides, the CDR3 is TGTGCCAGCAGCAAAGCGGAGGGGCGCGGTGGGGTTAATGAAAAACTGTTTTTT.

There are many counts of this clonotype. J is TRBJ2-7 and V is TRBV5-1; the match to TRBD1 covers 8 bases. J lost 8 bases, V lost 1 base, and 20 bases had no gene match. The CDR3 loop spans 18 amino acids. In germline, CDR1 is SGHRS, CDR2 YFSETQ. CDR3 in amino acids: CASSLISAWTGFILKQYF. The CDR3 region has the DNA TGCGCCAGCAGCTTGATCTCCGCTTGGACAGGGTTTATCCTGAAGCAGTACTTC.

The chain links TRBV24-1 to TRBJ2-5, with D perhaps matching TRBD1 (7 bases). Germline-derived CDR1 and CDR2 are KGHDR and SFDVKD. CDR3 length: 15 amino acids. The V and J ends lost 0 bases and 5 bases respectively, with 12 bases between them. Written as DNA, the CDR3 is TGTGCCACCAGTGATTTGCAGGGGGGACGGGAGACCCAGTACTTC. Translated, it gives CATSDLQGGRETQYF.

This clonotype was recorded a few times. This chain links TRBV5-1 with TRBJ1-2; 7 bases line up with TRBD1. The CDR3 covers 14 residues. Germline assignment: CDR1 SGHRS and CDR2 YFSETQ. V lost 5 bases to trimming and J lost 4 bases; unmatched junction nucleotides: 8. CDR3 sequence reads: CASSVTGSSYGYTF. The CDR3 DNA reads as TGCGCCAGCAGTGTGACAGGGTCGAGCTATGGCTACACCTTC.

This chain joins TRBV6-2 or TRBV6-3 and TRBJ2-7; D is undetermined. Trimming removed 3 bases at V and 3 bases at J, with 9 bases between. The CDR3 extends over 13 amino acids. CDR1 is MNHEY, CDR2 SVGEGT, per germline. As DNA, the CDR3 is TGTGCCAGCAGTTATCTGGGTTACTACGAGCAGTACTTC. It specifies CASSYLGYYEQYF.

The table lists this clonotype with a few counts. This rearrangement joins TRBV4-2 to TRBJ2-7; 7 nucleotides line up with TRBD1. J gave up 2 bases and V 3 bases, and 13 bases lay outside the gene matches. Looked up from germline, CDR1 is LGHNA and CDR2 is YNFKEQ. CDR3 size: 17 residues. As DNA, the CDR3 is TGTGCCAGCAGCCAGAGGTCCGGGTCAGGGGGAACCTACGAGCAGTACTTC. It translates to CASSQRSGSGGTYEQYF.

The chain couples TRBV6-1 to TRBJ1-5, with 8 positions matching TRBD1. Germline V lookup: CDR1 MNHNS, CDR2 SASEGT. The CDR3 length is 14 residues. The J segment lost 3 bases and the V segment lost 7 bases, leaving 5 bases of the junction unmatched. CDR3 protein: CASIPTGDNQPQHF. The CDR3, as DNA: TGTGCCAGCATCCCGACAGGGGACAATCAGCCCCAGCATTTT.

This clonotype was seen more than once but under ten times. This rearrangement joins TRBV7-8 to TRBJ2-3; 8 nucleotides agree with TRBD2. V was pared by 8 bases and J by 6 bases, with 10 bases of the junction left unmatched. Germline V gene data show CDR1 as SGHVS and CDR2 as FQNEAQ. This CDR3 has 14 amino acids. CDR3 region: CASGLGRASDTQYF. The CDR3 bases are TGTGCCAGCGGGCTCGGGAGGGCCTCGGATACGCAGTATTTT.

The rearrangement links TRBV28 to TRBJ2-5; a weak D match, TRBD1 (6 bases). Germline-derived CDR1 and CDR2 are MDHEN and SYDVKM. Trimming left V 5 bases short and J 4 bases short, with 11 bases between. CDR3 length: 13 residues. Written as DNA, the CDR3 is TGTGCCAGCAGTATGGACAGTCCAGAGACCCAGTACTTC. It is translated as CASSMDSPETQYF.